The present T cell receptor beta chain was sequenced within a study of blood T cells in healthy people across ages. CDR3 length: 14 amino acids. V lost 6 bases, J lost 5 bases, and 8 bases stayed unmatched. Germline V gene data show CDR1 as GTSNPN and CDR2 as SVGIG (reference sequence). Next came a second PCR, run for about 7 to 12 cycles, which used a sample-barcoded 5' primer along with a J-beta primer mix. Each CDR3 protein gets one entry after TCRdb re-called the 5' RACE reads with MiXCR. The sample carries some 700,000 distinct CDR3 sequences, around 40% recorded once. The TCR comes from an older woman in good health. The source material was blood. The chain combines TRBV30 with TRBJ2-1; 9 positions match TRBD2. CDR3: CACRRGGAHNEQFF. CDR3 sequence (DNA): TGTGCCTGTAGGCGCGGGGGGGCCCACAATGAGCAGTTCTTC.